The rows below give T cell receptor beta chains drawn from one sample of a study of cytomegalovirus exposure and HLA in healthy donors. This table comes from immunoSEQ multiplex PCR, and its TCRdb copy is limited to in-frame clones, with some not included. The sample holds about 93,000 clones; around four fifths are singletons and the top ten take over 2%. Sequenced input: PBMCs. The source of these receptors is a boy aged 10-17 years in good health and CMV-seronegative. Each CDR3 is given with its conserved first and last residue. D genes are given only for firm matches. The size of a clone is reported for some rows only, either as once, few or many, or as a class for expanded clones.

V gene	J gene	D gene	clone size	CDR3 DNA	CDR3 protein
TRBV10-3	TRBJ2-7	TRBD1	.	TGTGCCATCAGTGAGCCGGGGACAGGGGGCAGCGAGCAGTACTTC	CAISEPGTGGSEQYF
TRBV9	TRBJ2-5	TRBD2	.	TGTGCCAGCAGCGTAGCGGCGGGAGCGGAGACCCAGTACTTC	CASSVAAGAETQYF
TRBV5-1	TRBJ1-1	.	.	TGCGCCAGCAGCACGACAAAGAACACTGAAGCTTTCTTT	CASSTTKNTEAFF
TRBV9	TRBJ2-5	TRBD1	few	TGTGCCAGCAGCGTCACGGACAGGGAACAAGAGACCCAGTACTTC	CASSVTDREQETQYF
TRBV7-9	TRBJ1-1	TRBD1	few	TGTGCCAGCAGCATCCTGACAGGGGGGGCCACTGAAGCTTTCTTT	CASSILTGGATEAFF
TRBV11-3	TRBJ2-1	TRBD2	.	TGTGCCAGCAGCCCCTGGACTAGCGGGAGTAATGAGCAGTTCTTC	CASSPWTSGSNEQFF
TRBV10-3	TRBJ2-3	.	.	TGTGCCATCAGTGAGCCGTCCGGGACTTACTTTAGCACAGATACGCAGTATTTT	CAISEPSGTYFSTDTQYF
TRBV6-6	TRBJ2-2	TRBD1	.	TGTGCCAGCGGGACAGGGGAAACCGGGGAGCTGTTTTTT	CASGTGETGELFF
TRBV25-1	TRBJ1-1	TRBD1	once	TGTGCCAGCAGTTTGGGACAGCTAATGAACACTGAAGCTTTCTTT	CASSLGQLMNTEAFF
TRBV4-3	TRBJ2-3	TRBD2	.	TGCGCCAGCAGCCAACTGACTAGCGTTAGTGGAACAGATACGCAGTATTTT	CASSQLTSVSGTDTQYF
TRBV28	TRBJ1-2	.	.	TGTGCCAGCAGTTTATCTTTACAGTATGGCTACACCTTC	CASSLSLQYGYTF
TRBV7-9	TRBJ2-7	.	once	TGTGCCAGCAGCTTTGGCGGGGACCCCTACGAGCAGTACTTC	CASSFGGDPYEQYF
TRBV4-2	TRBJ2-5	.	once	TGTGCCAGCAGCCAAGATAAGGCGGAAATTCAAGAGACCCAGTACTTC	CASSQDKAEIQETQYF
TRBV25-1	TRBJ2-6	TRBD1	.	TGTGCCAGCAGTGAATGGAGGGACAGGAGCTCTGGGGCCAACGTCCTGACTTTC	CASSEWRDRSSGANVLTF
TRBV5-4	TRBJ1-2	.	.	TGTGCCAGCAGCTTGGGGGAGTTGAAGGGTCACTATGGCTACACCTTC	CASSLGELKGHYGYTF
TRBV11-2	TRBJ2-7	.	.	TGTGCCAGCAGCTTAGCTGTTACTTACGAGCAGTACTTC	CASSLAVTYEQYF
TRBV7-6	TRBJ2-5	.	.	TGTGCCAGCAGCTCGGACATTTGGGAGACCCAGTACTTC	CASSSDIWETQYF
TRBV4-2	TRBJ2-1	TRBD2	few	TGTGCCAGCAGCCAGCGGCCTGGGACTAGCAGGGGGAATGAGCAGTTCTTC	CASSQRPGTSRGNEQFF
TRBV4-1	TRBJ1-2	TRBD1	.	TGCGCCAGCAGCCAAGATGGCAGGGGGGACTATGGCTACACCTTC	CASSQDGRGDYGYTF
TRBV9	TRBJ2-3	TRBD1	.	TGTGCCAGCAGCGTAAACAGGGGGGATACGCAGTATTTT	CASSVNRGDTQYF
TRBV12-5	TRBJ2-1	TRBD2	.	TGTGCTAGTGGTGGCGGACTAGCGGGAGTCAATGAGCAGTTCTTC	CASGGGLAGVNEQFF
TRBV5-1	TRBJ2-7	TRBD1	.	TGCGCCAGCAGCTTCTCCGGGACAGGGTCCTACGAGCAGTACTTC	CASSFSGTGSYEQYF
TRBV29-1	TRBJ1-2	TRBD1	.	TGCAGCGTTTCCCCCGACAGGGGTGGCGGCTACACCTTC	CSVSPDRGGGYTF
TRBV28	TRBJ1-6	TRBD1	few	TGTGCCAGCAGCCGGGGGCAGGGGGCGGGTTCACCCCTCCACTTT	CASSRGQGAGSPLHF
TRBV7-9	TRBJ2-3	TRBD1	.	TGTGCCAGCAGCATAGAGACAGGGGGAGATACGCAGTATTTT	CASSIETGGDTQYF
TRBV2	TRBJ1-2	TRBD1	.	TGTGCCAGCAGCCGGAAGACAGGGCTCTATGGCTACACCTTC	CASSRKTGLYGYTF
TRBV15	TRBJ2-7	TRBD1	.	TGTGCCACCAGCGGGCCAGGGGGCGAGCAGTACTTC	CATSGPGGEQYF
TRBV28	TRBJ1-5	.	.	TGTGCCAGCAGTTTGCCAGGGGACGATCAGCCCCAGCATTTT	CASSLPGDDQPQHF
TRBV6-5	TRBJ2-7	TRBD1	.	TGTGCCAGCAGAGACCGACAGGGGTTATCCTACGAGCAGTACTTC	CASRDRQGLSYEQYF
TRBV4-3	TRBJ2-1	TRBD2	.	TGCGCCAGCAGCCAGGGCGGGGGGGCCGGTTACAATGAGCAGTTCTTC	CASSQGGGAGYNEQFF
TRBV10-3	TRBJ2-5	TRBD2	.	TGTGCCATCAGTGAGTTGGCGGGGGGGCAAGAGACCCAGTACTTC	CAISELAGGQETQYF
TRBV19	TRBJ1-1	.	.	TGTGCCAGTGCTCGGGGGGTGGAAGCTTTCTTT	CASARGVEAFF
TRBV6-5	TRBJ2-7	.	few	TGTGCCAGCAGTTACTCGAGGTACGAGCAGTACTTC	CASSYSRYEQYF
TRBV6-5	TRBJ1-1	.	.	TGTGCCAGCAGTTACCCGGGGGTCGGTGAAGCTTTCTTT	CASSYPGVGEAFF
TRBV7-6	TRBJ2-1	.	once	TGTGCCAGCAGCCCCGGGGGAGCGGCGGGACGAACCAGGGTCTTC	CASSPGGAAGRTRVF
TRBV27	TRBJ1-2	TRBD1	.	TGTGCCAGCAGTTTAGGGACAGCCTATGGCTACACCTTC	CASSLGTAYGYTF
TRBV30	TRBJ2-3	TRBD2	.	TGTGCCTGGAGCTTAAGAGCGGGGGGAACAGATACGCAGTATTTT	CAWSLRAGGTDTQYF